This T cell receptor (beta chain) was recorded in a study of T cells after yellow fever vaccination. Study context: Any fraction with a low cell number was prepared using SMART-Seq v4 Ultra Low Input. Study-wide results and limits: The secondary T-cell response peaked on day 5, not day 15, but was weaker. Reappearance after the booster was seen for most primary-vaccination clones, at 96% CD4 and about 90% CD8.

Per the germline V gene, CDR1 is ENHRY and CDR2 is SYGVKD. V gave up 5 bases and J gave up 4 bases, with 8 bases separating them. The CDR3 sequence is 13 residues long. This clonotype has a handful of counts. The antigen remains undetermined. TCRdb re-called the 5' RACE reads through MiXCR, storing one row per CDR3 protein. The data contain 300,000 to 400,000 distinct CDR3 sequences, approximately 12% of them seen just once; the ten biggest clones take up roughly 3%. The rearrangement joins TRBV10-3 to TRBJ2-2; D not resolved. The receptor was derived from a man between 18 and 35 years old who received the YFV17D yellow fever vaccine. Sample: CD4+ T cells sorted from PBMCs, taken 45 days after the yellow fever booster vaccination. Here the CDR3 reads CAISTAATGELFF. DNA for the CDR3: TGTGCCATCAGTACCGCCGCCACCGGGGAGCTGTTTTTT.